This TCR beta chain was obtained from a study of Graves' ophthalmopathy and Graves' hyperthyroidism. Findings and caveats of the study: Appearing in blood as well were most expanded thyroid clonotypes above 0.001 frequency.

A remark on this clonotype: What it binds is unknown.

CDR1 is SGHKS, CDR2 YYEKEE, per germline (reference sequence). The V and J ends lost 4 bases and 10 bases respectively, with 17 bases between them. This CDR3 comprises 13 residues. Transcripts of RNA were the source for amplifying TCR beta CDR3 regions. HTBI primers were used in a first-round RT-PCR, which preceded a second-round multiplex PCR. TCRdb ran MiXCR on the multiplex PCR reads and lists one entry per CDR3 protein. The sample yields about 500,000 distinct CDR3 sequences, approximately 15% seen once. Donors with ophthalmopathy: moderate-to-severe activity, CAS ≥3, NOSPECS ≥4, duration under 3 months. What supplied the PBMCs was approximately 10 ml of fresh peripheral blood.

The gene calls are TRBV5-5 and TRBJ1-1, with D unclear. What was sequenced was blood. The TCR sequence derives from a young woman with Graves' ophthalmopathy. The CDR3 protein is CASSPGSGLGAFF. In DNA form, the CDR3 reads TGTGCCAGCAGCCCCGGGTCGGGCCTGGGAGCTTTCTTT.